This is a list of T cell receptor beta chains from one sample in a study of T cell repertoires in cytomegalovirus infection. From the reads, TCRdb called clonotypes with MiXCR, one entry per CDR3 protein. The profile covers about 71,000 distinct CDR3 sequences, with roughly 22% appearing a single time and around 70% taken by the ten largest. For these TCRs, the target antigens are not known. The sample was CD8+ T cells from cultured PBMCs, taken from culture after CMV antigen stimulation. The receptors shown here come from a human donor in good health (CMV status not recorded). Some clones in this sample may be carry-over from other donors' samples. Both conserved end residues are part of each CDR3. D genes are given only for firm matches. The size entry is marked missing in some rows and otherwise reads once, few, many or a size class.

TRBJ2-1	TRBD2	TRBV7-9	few	CASSWGTSGGNEQFF	TGTGCCAGCAGCTGGGGGACTAGCGGAGGAAATGAGCAGTTCTTC
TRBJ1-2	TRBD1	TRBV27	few	CASSLSQGGINYGYTF	TGTGCCAGCAGTTTATCTCAGGGGGGAATTAACTATGGCTACACCTTC
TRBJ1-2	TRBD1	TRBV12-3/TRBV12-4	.	CASSLLGTGGRYGYTF	TGTGCCAGCAGTTTACTCGGGACAGGGGGTAGATATGGCTACACCTTC
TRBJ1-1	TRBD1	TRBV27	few	CASSSFWTGPVNTEAFF	TGTGCCAGCAGTTCATTCTGGACAGGGCCAGTGAACACTGAAGCTTTCTTT
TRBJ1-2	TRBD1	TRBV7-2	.	CASSLRSDRAPFYGYTF	TGTGCCAGCAGCTTAAGATCGGACAGGGCCCCCTTCTATGGCTACACCTTC
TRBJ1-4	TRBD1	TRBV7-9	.	CASSWGQGAAVGLFF	TGTGCCAGCAGCTGGGGACAGGGAGCCGCGGTCGGACTGTTTTTT
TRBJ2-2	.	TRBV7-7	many	CASSPTNTGELFF	TGTGCTAGCAGCCCCACGAACACCGGGGAGCTGTTTTTT
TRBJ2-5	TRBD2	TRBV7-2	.	CASSPLTGTSSKGWTQYF	TGTGCCAGCAGCCCTTTAACGGGGACTAGCAGTAAGGGGTGGACCCAGTACTTC
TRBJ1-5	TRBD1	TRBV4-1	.	CASSQTGLGNQPQHF	TGCGCCAGCAGCCAGACAGGGTTGGGCAATCAGCCCCAGCATTTT
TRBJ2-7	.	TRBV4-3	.	CASSPDGISYEQYF	TGCGCCAGCAGCCCGGACGGCATATCCTACGAGCAGTACTTC
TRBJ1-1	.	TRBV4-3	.	CASSLGAAGGYTEAFF	TGCGCCAGCAGCCTAGGGGCGGCGGGGGGTTACACTGAAGCTTTCTTT
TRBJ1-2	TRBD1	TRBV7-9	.	CASSSIQGGIANYGYTF	TGTGCCAGCAGCTCGATACAGGGGGGGATAGCTAACTATGGCTACACCTTC
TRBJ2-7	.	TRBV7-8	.	CASSLAVAGVLTYEQYF	TGTGCCAGCAGCTTAGCGGTTGCAGGCGTACTTACCTACGAGCAGTACTTC
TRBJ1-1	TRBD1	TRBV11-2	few	CASSSGNPRGKNTEAFF	TGTGCCAGCAGCTCGGGGAACCCCAGGGGGAAGAACACTGAAGCTTTCTTT
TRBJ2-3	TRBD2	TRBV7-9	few	CASGNPSSGGFTDTQYF	TGTGCCAGCGGCAATCCTTCTAGCGGGGGCTTCACAGATACGCAGTATTTT
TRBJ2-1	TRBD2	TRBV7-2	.	CASSRNERGGVNEQFF	TGTGCCAGCAGCCGTAATGAGCGGGGGGGAGTCAATGAGCAGTTCTTC
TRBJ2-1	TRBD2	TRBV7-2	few	CASSSQGGGFNEQFF	TGTGCCAGCAGCTCGCAAGGCGGGGGTTTCAATGAGCAGTTCTTC
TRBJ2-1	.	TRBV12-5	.	CASGMNSEQFF	TGTGCTAGTGGTATGAACAGTGAGCAGTTCTTC
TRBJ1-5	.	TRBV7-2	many	CASSPRRAYSNQPQHF	TGTGCCAGCAGCCCGCGACGAGCTTATAGCAATCAGCCCCAGCATTTT
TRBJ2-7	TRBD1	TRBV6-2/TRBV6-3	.	CASSVWGQGISPMPYEQYF	TGTGCCAGCAGCGTTTGGGGACAGGGTATATCCCCTATGCCCTACGAGCAGTACTTC